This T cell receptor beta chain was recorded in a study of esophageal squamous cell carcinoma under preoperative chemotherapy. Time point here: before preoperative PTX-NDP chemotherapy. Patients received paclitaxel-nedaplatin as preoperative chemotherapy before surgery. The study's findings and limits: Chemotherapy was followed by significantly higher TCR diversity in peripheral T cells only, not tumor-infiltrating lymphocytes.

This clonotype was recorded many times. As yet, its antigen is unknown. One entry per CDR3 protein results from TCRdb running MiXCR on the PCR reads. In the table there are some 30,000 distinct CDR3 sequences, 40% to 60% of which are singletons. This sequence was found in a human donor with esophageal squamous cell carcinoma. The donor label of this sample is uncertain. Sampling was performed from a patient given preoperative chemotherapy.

The CDR3 sequence is CASSPNQGGEQYF. CDR3 nucleotides: TGTGCCAGCTCACCTAACCAGGGGGGCGAGCAGTACTTC. The chain joins TRBV18 to TRBJ2-5, with TRBD1 as a possible D gene (7 bases). The J call may be mistaken, given a closer DNA end match to TRBJ2-7. The CDR3 length is 13 residues. Germline lookup yields CDR1 KGHSH and CDR2 LQKENI.